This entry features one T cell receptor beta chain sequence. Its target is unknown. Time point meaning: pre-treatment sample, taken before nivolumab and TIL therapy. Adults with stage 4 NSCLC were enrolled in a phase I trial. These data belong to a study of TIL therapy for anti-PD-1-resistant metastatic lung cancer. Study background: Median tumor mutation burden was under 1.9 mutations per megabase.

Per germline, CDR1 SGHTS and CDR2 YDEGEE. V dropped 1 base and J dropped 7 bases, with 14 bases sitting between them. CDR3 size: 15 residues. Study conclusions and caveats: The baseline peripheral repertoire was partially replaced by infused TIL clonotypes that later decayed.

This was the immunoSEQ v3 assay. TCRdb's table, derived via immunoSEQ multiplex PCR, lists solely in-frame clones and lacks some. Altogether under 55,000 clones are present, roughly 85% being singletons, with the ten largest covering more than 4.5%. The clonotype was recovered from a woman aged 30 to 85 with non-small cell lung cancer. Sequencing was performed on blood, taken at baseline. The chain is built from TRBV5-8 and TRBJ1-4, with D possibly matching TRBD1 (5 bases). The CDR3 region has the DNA TGTGCCAGCAGCTTGTGGCAGGGCGGCGGTGAAAAACTGTTTTTT. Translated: CASSLWQGGGEKLFF.